The count of the clone carrying this T cell receptor (beta chain) is one. A much larger clone differs by one base, so this may be a read error. The data were taken from a study of blood T cells in healthy people across ages. This CDR3 spans 15 amino acids. Germline V lookup: CDR1 SGHRS, CDR2 YFSETQ. Next came a second PCR, run for about 6 to 11 cycles, which used a sample-barcoded 5' primer along with a J-beta primer mix. Every cDNA molecule carried a tag from a template-switch adaptor bearing 12 random nucleotides. TCRdb re-analysed the 5' RACE reads in MiXCR, keeping a single row per CDR3 protein. The data hold around 870,000 distinct CDR3 sequences, with around 30% observed a single time.

V usage is TRBV5-1 and J usage is TRBJ2-1, with a possible D match to TRBD2 (6 bases). The source of this sequence is a woman aged 80 or older in good health. Specimen: blood. The CDR3 loop reads CASGLARRGSYEQFF. The CDR3 DNA reads as TGCGCCAGCGGCTTGGCTAGGCGGGGTAGTTATGAGCAGTTCTTC.